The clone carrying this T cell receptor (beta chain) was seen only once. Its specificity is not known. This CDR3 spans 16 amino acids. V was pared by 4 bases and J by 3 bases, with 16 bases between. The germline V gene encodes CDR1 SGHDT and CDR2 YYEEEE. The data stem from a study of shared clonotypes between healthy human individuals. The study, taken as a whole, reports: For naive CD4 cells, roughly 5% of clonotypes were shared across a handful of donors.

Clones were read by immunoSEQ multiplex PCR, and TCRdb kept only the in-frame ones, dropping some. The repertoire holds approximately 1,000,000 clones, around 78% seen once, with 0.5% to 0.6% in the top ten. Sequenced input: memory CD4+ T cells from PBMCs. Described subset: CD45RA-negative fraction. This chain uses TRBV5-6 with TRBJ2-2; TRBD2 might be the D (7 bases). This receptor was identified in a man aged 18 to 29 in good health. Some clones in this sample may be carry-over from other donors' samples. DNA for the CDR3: TGTGCCAGCAGCGCGGGGGACACGATCTACACCGGGGAGCTGTTTTTT. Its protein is CASSAGDTIYTGELFF.